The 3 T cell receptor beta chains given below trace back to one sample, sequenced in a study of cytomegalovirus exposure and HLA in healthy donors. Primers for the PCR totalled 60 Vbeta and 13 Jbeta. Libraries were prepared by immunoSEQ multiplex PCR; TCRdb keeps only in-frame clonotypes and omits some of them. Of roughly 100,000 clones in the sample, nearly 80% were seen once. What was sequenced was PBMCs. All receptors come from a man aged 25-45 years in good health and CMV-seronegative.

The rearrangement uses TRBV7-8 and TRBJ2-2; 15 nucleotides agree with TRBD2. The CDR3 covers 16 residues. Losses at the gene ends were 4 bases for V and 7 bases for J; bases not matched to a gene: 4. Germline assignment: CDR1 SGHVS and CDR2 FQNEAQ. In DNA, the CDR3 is TGTGCCAGCAGCTCGGGACTAGCGGGGGGCGTCGGGGAGCTGTTTTTT. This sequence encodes CASSSGLAGGVGELFF.

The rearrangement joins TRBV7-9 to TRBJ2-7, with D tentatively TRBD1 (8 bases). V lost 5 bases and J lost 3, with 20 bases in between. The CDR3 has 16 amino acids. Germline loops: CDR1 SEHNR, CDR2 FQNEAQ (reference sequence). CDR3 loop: CASSTPGTGGGYEQYF. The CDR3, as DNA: TGTGCCAGCAGCACACCAGGGACAGGCGGGGGCTACGAGCAGTACTTC. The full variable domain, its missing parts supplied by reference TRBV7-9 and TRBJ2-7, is DTGVSQNPRHKITKRGQNVTFRCDPISEHNRLYWYRQTLGQGPEFLTYFQNEAQLEKSRLLSDRFSAERPKGSFSTLEIQRTEQGDSAMYLCASSTPGTGGGYEQYFGPGTRLTVT.

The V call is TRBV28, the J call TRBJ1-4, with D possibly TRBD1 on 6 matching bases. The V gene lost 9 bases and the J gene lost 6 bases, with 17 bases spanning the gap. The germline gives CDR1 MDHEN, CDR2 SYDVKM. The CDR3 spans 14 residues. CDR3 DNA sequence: TGTGCCAGTCCTAAACAGGGAAGTCATGAAAAACTGTTTTTT. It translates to CASPKQGSHEKLFF.